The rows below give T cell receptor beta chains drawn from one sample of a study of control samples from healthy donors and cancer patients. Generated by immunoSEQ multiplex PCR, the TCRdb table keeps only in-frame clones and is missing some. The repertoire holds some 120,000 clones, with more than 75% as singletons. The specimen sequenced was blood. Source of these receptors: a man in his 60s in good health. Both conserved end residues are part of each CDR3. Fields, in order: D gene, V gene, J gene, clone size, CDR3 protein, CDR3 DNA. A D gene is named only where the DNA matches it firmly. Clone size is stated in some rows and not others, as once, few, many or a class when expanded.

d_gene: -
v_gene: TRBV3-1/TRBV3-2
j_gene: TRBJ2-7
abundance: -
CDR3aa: CASSQGLQNSYEQYF
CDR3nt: TGTGCCAGCAGCCAAGGGTTGCAGAACTCCTACGAGCAGTACTTC

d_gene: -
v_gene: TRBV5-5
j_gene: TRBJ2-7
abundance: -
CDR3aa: CASSHAQGGRTHEQYF
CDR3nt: TGTGCCAGCAGCCACGCCCAGGGGGGTCGTACCCACGAGCAGTACTTC

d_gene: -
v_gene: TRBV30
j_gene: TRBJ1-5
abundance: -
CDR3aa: CAWSTGSNQPQHF
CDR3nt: TGTGCCTGGAGTACAGGGTCCAATCAGCCCCAGCATTTT

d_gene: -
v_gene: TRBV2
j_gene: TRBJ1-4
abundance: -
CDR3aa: CASSETRVLFF
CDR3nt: TGTGCCAGCAGTGAAACCAGAGTACTGTTTTTT

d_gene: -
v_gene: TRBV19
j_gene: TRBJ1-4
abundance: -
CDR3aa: CASSRTLGTNEKLFF
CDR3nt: TGTGCCAGTAGTAGGACCTTGGGGACTAATGAAAAACTGTTTTTT

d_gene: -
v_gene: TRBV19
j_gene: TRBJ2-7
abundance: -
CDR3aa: CASSVGHVSAYEQYF
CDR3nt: TGTGCCAGTAGTGTGGGACACGTTTCCGCCTACGAGCAGTACTTC

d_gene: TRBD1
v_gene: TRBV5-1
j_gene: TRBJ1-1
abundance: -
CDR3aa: CASSLGRDRGTLRDKNTEAFF
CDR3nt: TGCGCCAGCAGCTTGGGGCGGGACAGGGGAACCCTCAGAGACAAGAACACTGAAGCTTTCTTT

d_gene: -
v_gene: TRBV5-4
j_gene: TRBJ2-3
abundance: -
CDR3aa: CATSPDGDTDTQYF
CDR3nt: TGTGCCACCTCCCCTGACGGGGACACAGATACGCAGTATTTT

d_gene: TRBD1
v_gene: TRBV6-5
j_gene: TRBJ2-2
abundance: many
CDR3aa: CASRGTGVTGELFF
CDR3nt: TGTGCCAGCAGAGGGACAGGGGTCACCGGGGAGCTGTTTTTT

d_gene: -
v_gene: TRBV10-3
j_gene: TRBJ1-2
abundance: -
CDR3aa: CAISESPLGELDGYTF
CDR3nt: TGTGCCATCAGTGAGTCGCCGCTGGGGGAACTGGATGGCTACACCTTC

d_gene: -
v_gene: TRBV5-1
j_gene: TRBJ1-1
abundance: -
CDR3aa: CASSLTGIGTEAFF
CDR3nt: TGCGCCAGCAGCTTGACAGGGATAGGCACTGAAGCTTTCTTT

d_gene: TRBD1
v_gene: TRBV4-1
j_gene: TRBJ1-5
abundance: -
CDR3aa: CASSPGTGVFQPQHF
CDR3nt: TGCGCCAGCAGCCCCGGGACAGGGGTTTTTCAGCCCCAGCATTTT

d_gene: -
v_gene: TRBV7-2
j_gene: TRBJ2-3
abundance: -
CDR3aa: CASSLFMSGDTQYF
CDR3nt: TGTGCCAGCAGCTTATTTATGAGCGGGGATACGCAGTATTTT

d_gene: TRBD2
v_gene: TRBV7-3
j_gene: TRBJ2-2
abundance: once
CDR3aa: CASSLAGGPTGELFF
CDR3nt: TGTGCCAGCAGCTTAGCGGGGGGGCCCACCGGGGAGCTGTTTTTT

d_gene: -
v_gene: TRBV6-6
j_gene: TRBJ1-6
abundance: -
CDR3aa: CASSLTGLNSPLHF
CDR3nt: TGTGCCAGCAGTCTTACAGGGCTCAATTCACCCCTCCACTTT

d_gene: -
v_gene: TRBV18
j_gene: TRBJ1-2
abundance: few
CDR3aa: CASSSSAGISEYGYTF
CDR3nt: TGTGCCAGCTCGTCCTCCGCGGGGATTTCGGAGTATGGCTACACCTTC

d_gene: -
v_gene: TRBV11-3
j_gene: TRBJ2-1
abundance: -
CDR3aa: CASSLRVSYSLNEQFF
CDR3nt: TGTGCCAGCAGCTTAAGGGTAAGCTACTCCCTTAATGAGCAGTTCTTC

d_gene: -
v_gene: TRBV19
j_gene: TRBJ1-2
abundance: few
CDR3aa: CASSIDGTGYTF
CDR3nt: TGTGCCAGTAGTATAGATGGGACTGGCTACACCTTC

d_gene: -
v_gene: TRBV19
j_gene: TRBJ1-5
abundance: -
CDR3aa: CASSLGRGVQPQHF
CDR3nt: TGTGCCAGTAGTTTGGGGAGGGGGGTTCAGCCCCAGCATTTT

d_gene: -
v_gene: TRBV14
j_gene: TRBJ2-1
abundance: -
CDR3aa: CASSQWNEQFF
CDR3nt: TGTGCCAGCAGCCAATGGAATGAGCAGTTCTTC

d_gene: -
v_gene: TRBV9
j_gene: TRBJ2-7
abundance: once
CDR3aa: CASSVRGGSTYEQYF
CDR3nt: TGTGCCAGCAGCGTAAGAGGGGGATCTACCTACGAGCAGTACTTC

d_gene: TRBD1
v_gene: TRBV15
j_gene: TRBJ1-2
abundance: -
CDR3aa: CATSFGTATGFLYGYTF
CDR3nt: TGTGCCACCAGTTTCGGGACAGCGACCGGGTTTTTATATGGCTACACCTTC

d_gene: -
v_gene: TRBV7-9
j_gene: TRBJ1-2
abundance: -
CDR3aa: CASSPGSRGYTF
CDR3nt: TGTGCCAGCAGCCCTGGGTCTCGGGGCTACACCTTC

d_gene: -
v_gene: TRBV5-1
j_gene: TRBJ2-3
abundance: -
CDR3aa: CASSLGAEQYF
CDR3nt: TGCGCCAGCAGCCTAGGGGCTGAGCAGTATTTT

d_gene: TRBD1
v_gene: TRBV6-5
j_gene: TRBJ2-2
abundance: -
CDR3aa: CASKLQGANTGELFF
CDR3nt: TGTGCCAGCAAACTACAGGGGGCGAACACCGGGGAGCTGTTTTTT

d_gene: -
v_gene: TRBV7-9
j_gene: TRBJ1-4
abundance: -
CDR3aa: CASSPTRTTQGEKLFF
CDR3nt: TGTGCCAGCAGCCCTACCCGGACAACTCAAGGGGAAAAACTGTTTTTT

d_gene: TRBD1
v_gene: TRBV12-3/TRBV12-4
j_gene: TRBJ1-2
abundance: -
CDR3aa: CASSTGQRYGYTF
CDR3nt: TGTGCCAGCAGTACGGGACAGAGGTATGGCTACACCTTC

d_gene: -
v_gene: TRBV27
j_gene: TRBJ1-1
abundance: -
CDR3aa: CASSLSVGTTGITEAFF
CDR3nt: TGTGCCAGCAGTTTATCGGTAGGAACCACAGGTATCACTGAAGCTTTCTTT

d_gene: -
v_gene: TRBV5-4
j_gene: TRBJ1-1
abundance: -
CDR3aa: CASSLNRGVLPEAFF
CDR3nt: TGTGCCAGCAGCCTCAATCGGGGGGTCCTCCCTGAAGCTTTCTTT

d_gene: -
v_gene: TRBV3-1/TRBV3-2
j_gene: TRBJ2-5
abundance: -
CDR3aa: CASSLRQAETQYF
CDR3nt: TGTGCCAGCAGCCTGAGACAGGCAGAGACCCAGTACTTC

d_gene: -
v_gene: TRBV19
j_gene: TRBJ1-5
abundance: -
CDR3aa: CASSRDYRNQPQHF
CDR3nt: TGTGCCAGTAGTAGGGATTACCGGAATCAGCCCCAGCATTTT

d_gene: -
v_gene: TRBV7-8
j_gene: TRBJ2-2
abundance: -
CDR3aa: CASSLSPRGGTGELFF
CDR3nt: TGTGCCAGCAGCTTATCTCCCAGGGGGGGCACCGGGGAGCTGTTTTTT

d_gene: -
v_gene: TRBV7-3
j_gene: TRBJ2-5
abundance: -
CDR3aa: CASSQNSGDAQYF
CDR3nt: TGTGCCAGCAGTCAAAACTCTGGAGACGCCCAGTACTTC

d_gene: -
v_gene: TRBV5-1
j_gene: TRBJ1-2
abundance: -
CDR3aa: CASSLSPGLGYGYTF
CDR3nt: TGCGCCAGCAGCTTGAGTCCAGGGCTTGGATATGGCTACACCTTC

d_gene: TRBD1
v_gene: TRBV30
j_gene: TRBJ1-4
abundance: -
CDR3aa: CAWSVRDRYEKLFF
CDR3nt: TGTGCCTGGAGTGTGCGGGACAGATATGAAAAACTGTTTTTT

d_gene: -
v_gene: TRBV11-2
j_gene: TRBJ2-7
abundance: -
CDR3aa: CASSNREPFTGEQYF
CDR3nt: TGTGCCAGCAGCAACCGGGAACCTTTCACGGGCGAGCAGTACTTC

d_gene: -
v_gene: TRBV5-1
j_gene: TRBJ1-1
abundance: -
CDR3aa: CASSPTTGNTEAFF
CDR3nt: TGCGCCAGCAGCCCAACGACAGGGAACACTGAAGCTTTCTTT

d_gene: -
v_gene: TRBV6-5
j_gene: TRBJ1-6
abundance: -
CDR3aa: CASSSPWGSYNSPLHF
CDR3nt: TGTGCCAGCAGTTCCCCCTGGGGATCCTATAATTCACCCCTCCACTTT

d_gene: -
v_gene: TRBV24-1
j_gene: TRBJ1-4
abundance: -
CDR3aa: CATIGKSAGVCEKLFF
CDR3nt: TGTGCCACCATAGGAAAATCAGCGGGGGTCTGTGAAAAACTGTTTTTT

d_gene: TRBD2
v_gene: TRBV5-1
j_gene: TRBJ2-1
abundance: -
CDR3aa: CASSLLAGQGNEQFF
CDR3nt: TGCGCCAGCAGCCTTCTAGCGGGCCAGGGGAATGAGCAGTTCTTC

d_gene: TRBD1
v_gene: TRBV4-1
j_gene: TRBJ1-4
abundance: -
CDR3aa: CASSQGTGQGDFF
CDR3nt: TGCGCCAGCAGCCAAGGAACCGGACAGGGTGATTTTTTT

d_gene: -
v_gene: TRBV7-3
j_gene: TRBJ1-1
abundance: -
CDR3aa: CASSEWGENTEAFF
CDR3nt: TGTGCCAGCAGCGAATGGGGGGAGAACACTGAAGCTTTCTTT

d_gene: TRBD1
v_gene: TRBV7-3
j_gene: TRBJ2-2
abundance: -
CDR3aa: CASSGTGYAGELFF
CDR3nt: TGTGCCAGCAGCGGGACAGGGTACGCCGGGGAGCTGTTTTTT

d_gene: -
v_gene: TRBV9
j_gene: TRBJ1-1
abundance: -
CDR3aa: CASKSGGGTEAFF
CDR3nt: TGTGCCAGCAAGAGCGGCGGGGGCACTGAAGCTTTCTTT

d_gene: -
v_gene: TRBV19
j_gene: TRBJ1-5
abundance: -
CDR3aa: CASRSEGFQPQHF
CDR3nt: TGTGCCAGTAGGTCAGAGGGTTTTCAGCCCCAGCATTTT

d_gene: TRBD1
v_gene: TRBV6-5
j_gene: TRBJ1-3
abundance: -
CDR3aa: CATEGGTASGNTIYF
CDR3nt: TGTGCCACCGAGGGGGGGACAGCCTCTGGAAACACCATATATTTT

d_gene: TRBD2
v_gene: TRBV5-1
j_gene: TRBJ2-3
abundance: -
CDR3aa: CASSLKTSGVKDTQYF
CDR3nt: TGCGCCAGCAGCTTGAAGACTAGCGGGGTTAAAGATACGCAGTATTTT

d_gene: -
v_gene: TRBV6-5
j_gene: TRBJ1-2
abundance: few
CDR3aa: CASAWYGYTF
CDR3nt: TGTGCCAGCGCTTGGTATGGCTACACCTTC

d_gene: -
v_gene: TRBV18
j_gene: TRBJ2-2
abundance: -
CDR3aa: CASSPQGIATNTGELFF
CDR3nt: TGTGCCAGCTCACCCCAGGGAATTGCGACGAACACCGGGGAGCTGTTTTTT

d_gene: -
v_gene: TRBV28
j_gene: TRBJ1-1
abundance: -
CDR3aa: CASSSSQGMNTEAFF
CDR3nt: TGTGCCAGCAGTTCGTCCCAGGGGATGAACACTGAAGCTTTCTTT

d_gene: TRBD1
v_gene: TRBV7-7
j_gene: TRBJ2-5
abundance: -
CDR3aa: CASSSLTGGIQTQYF
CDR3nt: TGTGCTAGCAGCTCCCTGACAGGGGGCATACAGACCCAGTACTTC

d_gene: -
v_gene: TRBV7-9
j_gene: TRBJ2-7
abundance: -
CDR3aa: CASSLEILPYEQYF
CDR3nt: TGTGCCAGCAGCTTAGAGATACTTCCCTACGAGCAGTACTTC

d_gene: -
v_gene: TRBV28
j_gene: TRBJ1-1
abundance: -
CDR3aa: CASISVGLANTEAFF
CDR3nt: TGTGCCAGCATAAGTGTAGGGTTAGCGAACACTGAAGCTTTCTTT